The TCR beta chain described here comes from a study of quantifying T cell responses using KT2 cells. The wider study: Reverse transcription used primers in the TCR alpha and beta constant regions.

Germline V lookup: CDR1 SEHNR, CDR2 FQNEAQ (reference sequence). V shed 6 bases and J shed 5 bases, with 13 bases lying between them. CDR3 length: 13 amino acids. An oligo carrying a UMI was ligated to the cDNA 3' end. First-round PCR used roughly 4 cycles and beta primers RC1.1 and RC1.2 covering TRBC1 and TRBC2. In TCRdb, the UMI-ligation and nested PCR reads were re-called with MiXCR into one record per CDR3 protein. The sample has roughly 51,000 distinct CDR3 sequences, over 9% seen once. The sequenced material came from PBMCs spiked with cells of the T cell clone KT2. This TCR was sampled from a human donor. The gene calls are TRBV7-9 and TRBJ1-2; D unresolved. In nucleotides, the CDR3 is TGTGCCAGCAGGGGAGTCTCGAATTATGGCTACACCTTC. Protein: CASRGVSNYGYTF.